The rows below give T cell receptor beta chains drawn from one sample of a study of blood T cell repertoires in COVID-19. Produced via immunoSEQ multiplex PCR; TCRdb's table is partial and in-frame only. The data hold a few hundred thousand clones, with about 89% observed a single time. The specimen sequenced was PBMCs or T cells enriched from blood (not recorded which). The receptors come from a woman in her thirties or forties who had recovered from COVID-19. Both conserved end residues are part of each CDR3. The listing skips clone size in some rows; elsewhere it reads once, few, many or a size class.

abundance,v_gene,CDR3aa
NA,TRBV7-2,CASSPDRDPLYEQYF
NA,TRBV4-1,CASSQDAGTQYF
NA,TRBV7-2,CASSLLLGDYGYTF
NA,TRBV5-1,CASSLASAKQETQYF
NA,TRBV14,CASSQLNRASGAYNEQFF
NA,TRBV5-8,CASSFRGSSGNTIYF
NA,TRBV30,CAWIGARAPTEAFF
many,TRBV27,CASSPSAGSHYGYTF
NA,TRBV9,CASSVAFTDTQYF
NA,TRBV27,CASSLGQGSGNTIYF
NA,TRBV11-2,CASSPRGTGVGYTF
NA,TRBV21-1,CASSKRGRDTEAFF
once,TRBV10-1,CASSAEGGPTDTQYF
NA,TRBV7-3,CASSLGGGNTEAFF
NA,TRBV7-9,CASSSGGANTGELFF
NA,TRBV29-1,CSVSGLAGSSYNEQFF
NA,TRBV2,CASSGPLAYEQYF
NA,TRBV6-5,CASKTSGGPIYEQYF
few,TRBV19,CASSIDYSRPPLHF
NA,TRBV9,CASSGRGSPLHF
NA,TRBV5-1,CASSFSGEETQYF
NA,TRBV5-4,CASSQRDSSYEQYF
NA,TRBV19,CASSIRPSAGDEQYF
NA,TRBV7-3,CASSSTEYNEQFF
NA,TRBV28,CASRGTTFRELFF
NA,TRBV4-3,CASSQDRGEGLEQFF
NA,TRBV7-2,CASSLSASGPVLTF
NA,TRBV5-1,CASRGPGAVDTQYF
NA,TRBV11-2,CASSPLSGGAYNEQFF
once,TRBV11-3,CASSPIRGSGTEAFF
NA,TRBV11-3,CASGLSTDTQYF
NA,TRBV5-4,CASSSSTSSYNEQFF
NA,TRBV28,CASRIRTGGGQPQHF
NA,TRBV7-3,CASSLGRGMNTEAFF
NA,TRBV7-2,CASSLIFSTGGAGQPQHF
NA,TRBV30,CAWSVSGNQPQHF
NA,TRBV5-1,CASSSTSGGFSYEQYF
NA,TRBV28,CASSLLNRGPNTEAFF
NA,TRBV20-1,CSASSSDYMNTEAFF
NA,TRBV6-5,CASSLQLNQETQYF
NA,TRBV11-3,CAISGLAPYEQYF
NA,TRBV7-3,CASSRERASYNEQFF
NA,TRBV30,CAGPRPGGRRYGYTF
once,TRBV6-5,CASRKGDSGNTIYF
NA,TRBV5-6,CASSPWRLTRVEQFF
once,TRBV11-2,CASSLDLEKLFF
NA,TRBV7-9,CASSSGTQVYGYTF
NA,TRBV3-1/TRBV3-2,CASSQVGGMTTTNTEAFF